This T cell receptor (beta chain) was documented in a study of blood T cell repertoires in COVID-19 (dated by TCRdb to 2020 to 2022). Regarding the complete study: Samples from collaborators originated in the United States, Italy and Spain and spanned both the acute and convalescent phases of COVID-19. Where HLA class I and class II types were available, the types were taken from metadata supplied by the sample provider, not from assay-based typing. The material from the prospective study consisted of cDNA or gDNA derived from T cells, B-cell-depleted T cells, or PBMCs. Samples were obtained from the ongoing ImmuneRACE study (first 160 participants) and from roughly 1,300 subjects provided by 6 global collaborators. Subjects who had been exposed to COVID-19, were actively infected with it, or had recovered from it provided the deeply sampled blood TCRbeta repertoires that made up the dataset. The sample metadata nearly always contained a de-identified subject ID, COVID-19 status, age in years and sex. The repertoires were released in a freely available public database meant as a resource for research on the immune response to SARS-CoV-2.

Results the study describes overall, beyond this receptor: The quantity of clinical and demographic metadata differed by source and by participant and was supplied without curation.

CDR1 and CDR2 are read off the germline V gene as SGHVS and FQNEAQ. There are 13 amino acids in the CDR3, from cysteine to phenylalanine inclusive. Only the CDR3 DNA stays, 39 bases, in frame from base 1. At the junction V is shortened by 6 bases and J by 5 bases, with 13 bases in between. Participants in the prospective study were aged roughly 18 to 100 years, lived in under 30 United States geographic areas, and enrolled through a virtual design. Cohort assignment in the prospective study relied on participant-reported clinical history from a screening survey and a study questionnaire. For ImmuneRACE Cohort 3, a participant was defined as recovered based on two consecutive negative NP/OP PCR tests, clearance by a healthcare professional, or resolution of symptoms. Each participant in the prospective study had whole blood, serum and a nasopharyngeal or oropharyngeal swab collected by mobile phlebotomists. Prospective study participants could optionally give additional blood draws and questionnaires over a roughly 2-month period. Before DNA extraction, blood samples from the prospective study were shipped at room temperature or frozen.

The immunoSEQ Assay, a bias-controlled multiplex PCR, was used to amplify TCRbeta CDR3 regions from genomic DNA. The study's processing was this. Nucleated cell counts per sample were estimated from amplification of reference gene primers within the assay. Sequence reads were collapsed and filtered to measure the absolute abundance of every unique TCRbeta CDR3 rearrangement. For each sample, productive Simpson clonality was calculated as the square root of Simpson's diversity index over productive rearrangements. In TCRdb, the immuneACCESS table is reduced to in-frame sequences with V and J assigned. These tables do not hold every clone; where another copy was compared, an unresolved V gene accounts for under half, and the others remain unexplained. V and J calls and clone size are given by that table; D and trimming were obtained from the DNA. The sample table holds some 300,000 clones, of which around 91% were seen once. In total, the top ten clones hold approximately 8.8% of the sample.

In the case of this clone: Its antigen is still unknown. No qualities accompany the bases; no much larger clone lies one base away.

The chain couples TRBV7-8 to TRBJ2-5; TRBD2 is a possible D gene, resting on 5 matching bases. The sequenced sample consisted of PBMCs or T cells enriched from blood (not recorded which). This clonotype was sampled from a woman in her 40s who had recovered from COVID-19. The CDR3 region reads CASRLRARETQYF. The DNA sequence is as follows: TGTGCCAGCAGGTTGCGGGCCCGGGAGACCCAGTACTTC. The entire variable domain, with the stretches around the CDR3 drawn from the reference TRBV7-8 and TRBJ2-5 proteins, is GAGVSQSPRYKVAKRGQDVALRCDPISGHVSLFWYQQALGQGPEFLTYFQNEAQLDKSGLPSDRFFAERPEGSVSTLKIQRTQQEDSAVYLCASRLRARETQYFGPGTRLLVL.